This TCR beta chain was sequenced in a study of identical twins. The CDR3 sequence is 16 residues long. V was pared by 5 bases and J by 9 bases, with 14 bases of the junction left unmatched. A universal primer site came from template switching; cDNA carried unique molecular identifiers. From the 5' RACE reads, TCRdb called clonotypes with MiXCR, one entry per CDR3 protein. The data hold about 250,000 distinct CDR3 sequences, with 7.5% observed a single time. This clonotype has more than one count but fewer than ten. Its target is unknown. General study results and limits: Fewer insertions characterized abundant cord blood beta clonotypes, whereas memory repertoires showed none.

This sample also belongs to another study, concerning yellow fever vaccine responses in identical twins.

The TCR was taken from a young woman in good health. The chain employs TRBV12-3 or TRBV12-4 and TRBJ2-1; 9 nucleotides match TRBD1. Sequenced material: CD8+ T cells sorted from blood. CDR3 DNA sequence: TGTGCCAGCAGTCGACCGAACAGGGGGCAGACGAGTGAGCAGTTCTTC. Translating gives CASSRPNRGQTSEQFF.